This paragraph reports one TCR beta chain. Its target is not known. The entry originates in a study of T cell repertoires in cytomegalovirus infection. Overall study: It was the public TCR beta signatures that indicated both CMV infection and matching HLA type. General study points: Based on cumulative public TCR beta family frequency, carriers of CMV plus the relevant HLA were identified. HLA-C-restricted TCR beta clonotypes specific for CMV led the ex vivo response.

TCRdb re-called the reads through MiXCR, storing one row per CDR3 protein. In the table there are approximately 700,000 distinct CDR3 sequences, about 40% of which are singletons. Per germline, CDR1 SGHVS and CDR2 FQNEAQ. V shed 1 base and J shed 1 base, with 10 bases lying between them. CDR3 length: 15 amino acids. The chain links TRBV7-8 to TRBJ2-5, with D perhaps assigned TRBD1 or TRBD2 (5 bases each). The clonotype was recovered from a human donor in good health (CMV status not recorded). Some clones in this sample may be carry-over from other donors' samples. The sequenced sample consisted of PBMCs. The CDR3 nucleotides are TGTGCCAGCAGCTTAGGGGGGAGATTCCAAGAGACCCAGTACTTC. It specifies CASSLGGRFQETQYF.